This record covers a single T cell receptor (beta chain). A few counts support this clone. Its antigen is unknown. No clone much larger than this one lies a single base away; base qualities are absent. This entry belongs to a study of T cell responses to AZD1222 COVID-19 vaccine (dated by TCRdb to the early 2020s). Regarding the complete study: AZD1222 recipients with second doses at about 4 weeks or about 12 weeks were pooled, because spike-specific TCR depth and breadth did not differ between schedules. TCR sequencing was performed for about 250 trial participants, of whom some 200 were given two doses of AZD1222 and approximately 25 were given two doses of MenACWY control vaccine. Trial participants were enrolled by age into subgroups of 18-55, 56-69 and 70-plus years, and about 150, 27 and 61 TCR-sequenced participants, respectively, were included in these subgroups.

The investigation overall reported the following: Conclusions about previously exposed vaccinees are limited because only six or seven AZD1222 recipients were SARS-CoV-2 seropositive at baseline. Spike-specific TCR breadth and depth rose significantly after two AZD1222 doses compared with day 0 and with MenACWY recipients. In the small 56-69-year group, the increase in depth fell short of significance, most likely because of low power. Participants were mostly white British, with more females than males. The authors suggested clonal diversity may have been underestimated. Nearly half of unique spike-specific TCRs reportedly recognized epitopes outside regions mutated in the B.1.351 and B.1.1.7 variants. No day 14 peak-response samples were available, so repertoires were characterized only after the peak T cell response. CD4 TCRs associated with the vaccine covered the entire spike protein, and the dominant responses were in regions 160-218 and 743-854.

The CDR3 regions of human TCRbeta chains were analyzed by immunosequencing. The authors' analysis ran thus. TCRs in the repertoires were compared against a reference library of SARS-CoV-2-specific TCRs that had been generated with the MIRA antigen-specificity platform. Breadth was defined as the fraction of unique TCRs that were SARS-CoV-2-associated, and depth was defined as the fraction of total T cells that were SARS-CoV-2-associated. Using the MIRA data, each spike-specific TCR was assigned both to the spike region to which the TCR was reactive and to a CD4 or CD8 class. Log10-transformed breadth and depth values were compared by one-way ANOVA with Sidak's multiple comparisons tests. TCRdb obtained this table from immuneACCESS and retained in-frame rearrangements with V and J assigned. These tables miss some clones; where compared with another copy, unresolved V genes account for less than half of the shortfall, and the remainder is unexplained. That table is the source of V, J and clone size, and D and trimming were worked out from the DNA. For this sample there are about 150,000 clones; around nine tenths appear just once. Together, the top ten hold about 1.5% of the sample.

Per the publication, the time point label means: baseline before first vaccination. Samples from vaccinated people were obtained from the UK trials COV001 and COV002, which included a single-blind randomized controlled phase 2/3 trial of AZD1222 (ChAdOx1 nCoV-19) in healthy adults. Trial participant PBMC samples were collected at day 0 and day 28 after the second dose for TCRbeta chain sequencing. The material sequenced was peripheral blood, taken on day 0 of AZD1222 vaccination. This sequence was found in an adult in good health.

The DNA reads as follows: TGCGCCAGCAGTGAGTCCAGGACAGAGAATTCTGAGCAGTTCTTC. This codes for CASSESRTENSEQFF. The rearrangement combines TRBV10-1 with TRBJ2-1, with TRBD1 as a weak D call on 6 bases. The CDR3 sequence holds 15 residues, the cysteine and phenylalanine included. Only the CDR3 DNA is retained, 45 bases long and in frame from the first base. CDR1 and CDR2 (WNHNN, SYGVQD) derive from the germline V gene (reference sequence). V loses 0 bases of germline sequence and J loses 9 bases, and the interval between the two ends is 15 bases.